This note documents a single T cell receptor (beta chain) sequence. Trimming took 7 bases from V and 1 from J, leaving 13 bases between them. Germline CDR1 SGHRS, CDR2 YFSETQ. The CDR3 has 14 residues. The assay was immunoSEQ multiplex PCR, and TCRdb's table has in-frame clones only and misses some. The data show more than 250,000 clones, around 88% seen once. This sample stems from a study of blood T cell repertoires in COVID-19. Sequencing was carried out using peripheral blood. The TCR originated in a woman aged 45-59 years with acute or convalescent COVID-19. The V call is TRBV5-1, the J call TRBJ2-3; D ambiguous. The CDR3 coding sequence is TGCGCCAGCTGCCGCCACTCCGGCACAGATACGCAGTATTTT. Protein product: CASCRHSGTDTQYF.